This T cell receptor beta chain derives from a study of Ad26.COV2.S vaccination and SARS-CoV-2 variants. Overall study: Sample donor was a member of the COV1001 Ad26.COV2.S trial arm.

Sample treatment: some 19 received Ad26.COV2.S at low or high dose, single or two shots; 5 received placebo; per-sample allocation not given. At day 63 after the first vaccine or placebo injection, samples were drawn. For this clone: Its antigen is still unknown.

General study results and limits: Substantial post-vaccination breadth of spike-specific CD8+ and CD4+ T cell responses was reported. Analyses of TCR breadth and depth may have underestimated total T cell responses. Recipients given vaccine exceeded placebo recipients in spike-specific TCR breadth.

Clones were sequenced by immunoSEQ multiplex PCR, and TCRdb holds only the in-frame ones, with some missing. Counted here are 290,000 or so clones, about 89% occurring once; the ten biggest clones make up under 4%. The material sequenced was peripheral blood, taken in a trial of Ad26.COV2.S vaccine versus placebo. The source is a person aged 18 to 65 who received the Ad26.COV2.S COVID-19 vaccine or a placebo.

This CDR3 reads CAWSGGSLSSYNEQFF. In nucleotides, the CDR3 is TGTGCCTGGAGTGGGGGGTCACTGAGCTCCTACAATGAGCAGTTCTTC. The rearrangement links TRBV30 to TRBJ2-1; D may match TRBD1 or TRBD2 (5 bases each). V shed 1 base and J shed 0 bases, with 13 bases lying between them. This CDR3 contains 16 residues. Germline loops: CDR1 GTSNPN, CDR2 SVGIG (reference sequence).